These 21 T cell receptor beta chains were sequenced from one sample in a study of blood T cell repertoires in COVID-19. Measured with immunoSEQ multiplex PCR; TCRdb has only the in-frame clones, and not every one. Here the sample spans approximately 250,000 clones, under 90% being singletons. The specimen sequenced was peripheral blood. Receptors originate from a man in his fifties or sixties with acute or convalescent COVID-19.

This clone occurred once. The chain employs TRBV7-9 and TRBJ2-2, with TRBD1 matching over 8 bases. The CDR3 spans 16 residues. V shed 2 bases, J shed 1 base, and the junction held 3 bases outside the gene matches. Germline assignment: CDR1 SEHNR and CDR2 FQNEAQ (reference sequence). The CDR3, as DNA: TGTGCCAGCAGCTTACCTACAGGGGGGAACACCGGGGAGCTGTTTTTT. This translates into CASSLPTGGNTGELFF.

The rearrangement uses TRBV19 and TRBJ2-2; D is perhaps TRBD2 (5 bases). Germline CDR1 and CDR2: LNHDA and SQIVND (reference sequence). CDR3 length: 14 residues. V was clipped by 5 bases and J by 3 bases, with 10 bases between them. CDR3 DNA sequence: TGTGCCAGTAGTCGCTTCGGGGACACCGGGGAGCTGTTTTTT. Protein sequence: CASSRFGDTGELFF.

This clone was detected a few times. This chain uses TRBV27 with TRBJ2-7, with a possible D match to TRBD2 (6 bases). Germline V gene data show CDR1 as MNHEY and CDR2 as SMNVEV (reference sequence). This CDR3 contains 13 residues. Deletions cut 4 bases from V and 3 bases from J, with 10 bases between. The CDR3 nucleotides are TGTGCCAGCAGTTCCGGACTAAGCTACGAGCAGTACTTC. This sequence encodes CASSSGLSYEQYF.

This rearrangement joins TRBV5-1 to TRBJ2-1; TRBD2 is a possible D gene (6 bases). The CDR3 is 13 amino acids. Trimming removed 1 base from V and 8 bases from J, with 10 bases in between. In germline, CDR1 is SGHRS, CDR2 YFSETQ. The chain's CDR3 is CASSLTSKDEQFF. In DNA, the CDR3 is TGCGCCAGCAGCTTGACTAGCAAGGATGAGCAGTTCTTC.

As concerns this clone: The same CDR3 arises from other DNA sequences in this sample as well. The V gene is TRBV4-3, the J gene TRBJ2-7; 9 nucleotides match TRBD1. Germline loops: CDR1 LGHNA, CDR2 YSLEER. The trim removed 3 bases at V and 4 bases at J, leaving 4 bases unmatched. This CDR3 has 14 residues. As DNA, the CDR3 is TGCGCCAGCAGCCAGGGACAGGGTGCTTACGAGCAGTACTTC. Protein: CASSQGQGAYEQYF.

The CDR3 loop is CASSLILLTDTQYF. The DNA of the CDR3 is TGTGCCAGCAGCTTGATCCTACTCACAGATACGCAGTATTTT. The chain employs TRBV5-5 and TRBJ2-3; D unresolved. This CDR3 comprises 14 residues. CDR1 and CDR2 (germline): SGHKS, YYEKEE (reference sequence). The V end was cut by 1 base, the J end by 2 bases, with 8 bases between.

The chain uses TRBV5-1 and TRBJ2-7; 9 nucleotides align to TRBD1. Trimming removed 2 bases from V and 7 bases from J; junction bases left unmatched: 13. From germline, CDR1 is SGHRS and CDR2 YFSETQ. This CDR3 comprises 16 residues. The CDR3 spells CASSLRPGQGTPEQYF. The CDR3 region has the DNA TGCGCCAGCAGCTTAAGACCGGGACAGGGAACCCCGGAGCAGTACTTC.

The J gene is TRBJ1-1, the V gene TRBV5-1; a possible D gene is TRBD1 (5 bases). CDR1 and CDR2 from the germline V gene are SGHRS and YFSETQ. The CDR3 totals 12 residues. Trimming took off 6 bases at V and 6 bases at J, with 12 bases between the two ends. As DNA, the CDR3 is TGCGCCAGCACGTCGGAGGGACCTGAAGCTTTCTTT. Its translation is CASTSEGPEAFF.

This chain links TRBV5-8 with TRBJ2-2; a weak D match, TRBD2 (5 bases). This CDR3 contains 17 residues. Germline assignment: CDR1 SGHTS and CDR2 YDEGEE. V lost 2 bases, J lost 0 bases, and 14 bases lay in between. CDR3 DNA sequence: TGTGCCAGCAGCTTTAGTATAGGACTTCCGAACACCGGGGAGCTGTTTTTT. Its protein product is CASSFSIGLPNTGELFF.

V is TRBV6-6 and J is TRBJ2-7; D perhaps matches TRBD2 (6 bases). Germline V gives CDR1 MNHNY, CDR2 SVGAGI (reference sequence). This CDR3 has 12 residues. The V end lost 7 bases, the J end lost 5 bases, and 12 bases lay between the germline ends. CDR3 amino acids: CASKRREDEQYF. CDR3 DNA: TGTGCCAGCAAAAGGAGGGAGGACGAGCAGTACTTC.

This clone was observed a few times. This chain connects TRBV6-1 to TRBJ1-5; no reliable D call. V was trimmed by 2 bases and J by 4 bases, leaving 9 bases between them. This CDR3 is 14 amino acids long. Germline-derived CDR1 and CDR2 are MNHNS and SASEGT. The CDR3 is CASSESGGNQPQHF. CDR3 nucleotide sequence: TGTGCCAGCAGTGAAAGTGGAGGAAATCAGCCCCAGCATTTT.

J is TRBJ2-2 and V is TRBV9; TRBD1 aligns across 8 bases. The CDR3 covers 15 residues. Germline V gene sequence: CDR1 SGDLS, CDR2 YYNGEE. J lost 4 bases, V lost 4 bases, and 6 bases had no gene match. Written as DNA, the CDR3 is TGTGCCAGCAGCAACAGGACAGGGACCACCGGGGAGCTGTTTTTT. Translated: CASSNRTGTTGELFF.

On this clone itself: One end of the junction varies from germline; a read error may be responsible. This chain links TRBV19 with TRBJ1-5; 9 nucleotides align to TRBD1. The CDR3 is 16 amino acids. Germline CDR1 LNHDA, CDR2 SQIVND (reference sequence). The CDR3 sequence is CASSALDRGWNHPQHF. In DNA, the CDR3 is TGTGCCAGTAGTGCTCTGGACAGGGGTTGGAATCACCCCCAGCATTTT.

This clone was detected a few times. The genes are TRBV29-1 and TRBJ2-1, with 12 bases matching TRBD2. The CDR3 runs 16 residues. Germline assignment: CDR1 SQVTM and CDR2 ANQGSEA. After removal of 3 bases from V and 4 bases from J, the junction contained 7 bases not matched to a gene. CDR3 nucleotides: TGCAGCGTTGAGTTCTCTAGCGGGGGGGGATACAATGAGCAGTTCTTC. Residues: CSVEFSSGGGYNEQFF.

V gene TRBV9 combines with J gene TRBJ2-1; 7 bases are a match to TRBD2. The CDR3 runs 15 residues. Looked up from germline, CDR1 is SGDLS and CDR2 is YYNGEE. The J segment lost 4 bases and the V segment lost 3 bases, leaving 7 bases of the junction unmatched. CDR3 DNA sequence: TGTGCCAGCAGCGGGGGACTATCCCCATACAATGAGCAGTTCTTC. It translates to CASSGGLSPYNEQFF.

The chain carries TRBV9 and TRBJ1-2; perhaps TRBD1 as D (6 bases). The CDR3 is 16 amino acids. CDR1 SGDLS and CDR2 YYNGEE come from the germline V gene. V lost 6 bases to trimming and J lost 5 bases, with 23 bases between them. CDR3 region: CASTTPLGGEGYGYTF. The DNA of the CDR3 is TGTGCCAGCACCACTCCCTTAGGGGGAGAGGGGTATGGCTACACCTTC.

J is TRBJ1-3 and V is TRBV5-8, with D hard to call. This CDR3 is 13 amino acids long. Germline CDR1 SGHTS, CDR2 YDEGEE. V gave up 5 bases and J gave up 2 bases, with 8 bases separating them. The CDR3 bases are TGTGCCAGCAGGGAGCCGGCTGGAAACACCATATATTTT. It translates to CASREPAGNTIYF.

This chain uses TRBV3-1 (or the pseudogene TRBV3-2) with TRBJ1-4; D not certain. CDR1 and CDR2 from the germline V gene are LGHDT and YNNKEL (reference sequence). Trimming removed 6 bases from V and 8 bases from J, with 16 bases in between. The CDR3 covers 14 residues. In nucleotides, the CDR3 is TGTGCCAGCAGGTCCGGGGAAACGAGGGAAAAACTGTTTTTT. Translated, it gives CASRSGETREKLFF.

V is TRBV10-3 and J is TRBJ2-2; 10 bases line up with TRBD2. V lost 2 bases, J lost 5 bases, and 2 bases stayed unmatched. This CDR3 has 15 residues. The germline CDR1 and CDR2 sequences are ENHRY and SYGVKD. The CDR3 sequence is CAISERTSGTGELFF. The CDR3 DNA follows: TGTGCCATCAGTGAGCGGACTAGCGGAACCGGGGAGCTGTTTTTT.

V is TRBV2 and J is TRBJ2-7, with a possible D match to TRBD2 (5 bases). The germline V gene has CDR1 SNHLY and CDR2 FYNNEI. V was pared by 11 bases and J by 4 bases, with 15 bases between. This CDR3 spans 12 amino acids. CDR3 region: CASGLERYEQYF. The CDR3 bases are TGTGCCTCCGGACTGGAAAGGTACGAGCAGTACTTC.

This clone appeared a single time. The chain links TRBV5-1 to TRBJ2-1; 8 bases fit TRBD2. J gave up 8 bases and V 3 bases, and 7 bases lay outside the gene matches. The CDR3 consists of 14 residues. Looked up from germline, CDR1 is SGHRS and CDR2 is YFSETQ. The CDR3 is CASSSWTSRDEQFF. The CDR3 coding sequence is TGCGCCAGCAGCTCCTGGACTAGCCGCGATGAGCAGTTCTTC. The whole variable domain, remainder taken from reference TRBV5-1 and TRBJ2-1, is KAGVTQTPRYLIKTRGQQVTLSCSPISGHRSVSWYQQTPGQGLQFLFEYFSETQRNKGNFPGRFSGRQFSNSRSEMNVSTLELGDSALYLCASSSWTSRDEQFFGPGTRLTVL.